The 24 T cell receptor beta chains given below trace back to one sample, sequenced in a study of T cell responses to AZD1222 COVID-19 vaccine. Here immunoSEQ multiplex PCR was the method, and the copy in TCRdb shows in-frame clones only, minus some. Of tens of thousands of clones listed, approximately 89% are singletons. The sequenced sample was peripheral blood, obtained on day 0 of AZD1222 vaccination. The receptors originated from an adult in good health.

There are a few counts of this clone. V gene TRBV11-2 combines with J gene TRBJ2-2, with 8 positions matching TRBD1. Germline loops: CDR1 SGHAT, CDR2 FQNNGV. The CDR3 extends over 16 amino acids. V shed 6 bases, J shed 1 base, and the junction held 7 bases outside the gene matches. For the CDR3, the DNA is TGTGCCAGCAGAGCTCAGGACAGGGAGAACACCGGGGAGCTGTTTTTT. Translating it yields CASRAQDRENTGELFF.

This clone has only a few counts. V usage is TRBV28 and J usage is TRBJ2-1; 9 bases line up with TRBD2. V lost 6 bases and J lost 1; bases outside the gene matches: 7. This CDR3 is 16 amino acids long. Germline V gene data show CDR1 as MDHEN and CDR2 as SYDVKM. The CDR3 is CASRESSGASYNEQFF. The CDR3 DNA reads as TGTGCCAGCAGAGAATCTAGCGGGGCTTCCTACAATGAGCAGTTCTTC.

This rearrangement joins TRBV7-9 to TRBJ1-2, with unresolved D. The CDR3 length is 12 residues. The V end was cut by 5 bases, the J end by 10 bases, with 14 bases between. Looked up from germline, CDR1 is SEHNR and CDR2 is FQNEAQ (reference sequence). The CDR3: CASSPALVFYTF. The CDR3 nucleotides read TGTGCCAGCAGCCCAGCCTTGGTCTTCTACACCTTC.

The V gene is TRBV5-1, the J gene TRBJ2-7, with D unclear. Deletions cut 4 bases from V and 5 bases from J, with 10 bases between. Germline V CDR1 and CDR2: SGHRS, YFSETQ. The CDR3 totals 12 residues. The DNA for the CDR3 is TGCGCCAGCAGCCAGGCCGGCCACGAGCAGTACTTC. Translated, it gives CASSQAGHEQYF. Combining the CDR3 with reference TRBV5-1 and TRBJ2-7 gives the whole variable domain KAGVTQTPRYLIKTRGQQVTLSCSPISGHRSVSWYQQTPGQGLQFLFEYFSETQRNKGNFPGRFSGRQFSNSRSEMNVSTLELGDSALYLCASSQAGHEQYFGPGTRLTVT.

This clone was recorded a few times. The chain couples TRBV5-1 to TRBJ2-1, with 8 positions matching TRBD2. The germline CDR1 and CDR2 sequences are SGHRS and YFSETQ. Germline trimming cut 5 bases from V and 9 bases from J; bases unmatched to any gene: 10. This CDR3 spans 14 amino acids. CDR3 amino acids: CASRTSVTLSEQFF. CDR3 nucleotides: TGCGCCAGCAGGACTAGCGTAACCCTTAGTGAGCAGTTCTTC.

The chain combines TRBV30 with TRBJ1-1; TRBD1 is a possible D gene (5 bases). Trimming stripped 1 base from V and 6 bases from J, with 18 bases between. There are 15 residues in the CDR3. CDR1 GTSNPN and CDR2 SVGIG come from the germline V gene (reference sequence). The CDR3 nucleotides are TGTGCCTGGAGTGGTACAGGAGGGCGGGCCTCTGAAGCTTTCTTT. Its translation: CAWSGTGGRASEAFF.

This clone was detected a few times. V gene TRBV12-5 combines with J gene TRBJ1-3, with D unclear. V was cut by 0 bases and J by 0 bases, with 21 bases left in between. The CDR3 covers 20 residues. From germline, CDR1 is LGHNT and CDR2 FRNRAP. The CDR3 DNA follows: TGTGCTAGTGGTTTGGTGTACATCTCCCAGTTGACCAACTCTGGAAACACCATATATTTT. This sequence encodes CASGLVYISQLTNSGNTIYF.

The chain has TRBV2 and TRBJ2-2; D is unresolved. Germline assignment: CDR1 SNHLY and CDR2 FYNNEI. Between the trimmed V and J ends, which lost 4 bases and 3 bases, there was a span of 9 bases. This CDR3 contains 14 residues. The CDR3 nucleotides read TGTGCCAGCAGTGTGTCAGGAGACACCGGGGAGCTGTTTTTT. This encodes CASSVSGDTGELFF.

The V call is TRBV2, the J call TRBJ2-7; 10 bases align to TRBD2. Trimming removed 10 bases from V and 0 bases from J; junction bases left unmatched: 3. This CDR3 has 13 amino acids. Germline V CDR1 and CDR2: SNHLY, FYNNEI. In nucleotides, the CDR3 is TGTGCCACAAGGACTAGCGGCTCCTACGAGCAGTACTTC. Its translation is CATRTSGSYEQYF.

The V gene is TRBV7-9, the J gene TRBJ2-1, with D tentatively TRBD2 (5 bases). Germline CDR1 and CDR2: SEHNR and FQNEAQ (reference sequence). The CDR3 has 14 residues. Trimming cost V 3 bases and J 0 bases, with 6 bases left between them. CDR3 nucleotide sequence: TGTGCCAGCAGCTTCGGGAACTCCTACAATGAGCAGTTCTTC. Translating gives CASSFGNSYNEQFF.

CDR3 sequence: CASSQIGGRASQYEQYF. Here the CDR3 DNA reads TGTGCCAGCAGCCAAATCGGGGGGAGGGCCTCCCAATACGAGCAGTACTTC. V usage is TRBV7-2 and J usage is TRBJ2-7; TRBD2 aligns across 7 bases. There are 17 residues in the CDR3. The germline CDR1 and CDR2 sequences are SGHTA and FQGNSA. V lost 5 bases and J lost 4; bases outside the gene matches: 17.

V gene TRBV30 combines with J gene TRBJ1-1; a weak D match, TRBD1 (5 bases). V was pared by 6 bases and J by 0 bases, with 14 bases between. The CDR3 is made up of 14 amino acids. Germline lookup yields CDR1 GTSNPN and CDR2 SVGIG (reference sequence). CDR3 loop: CACKQGNMNTEAFF. CDR3 coding DNA: TGTGCCTGTAAGCAGGGAAACATGAACACTGAAGCTTTCTTT.

Concerning this clone: The identical CDR3 is also encoded by other nucleotide sequences in the sample. The chain uses TRBV3-1 (or the pseudogene TRBV3-2) and TRBJ1-3; D is undetermined. Trimming shortened V by 0 bases and J by 0 bases, and 6 bases separated the two germline ends. CDR1 is LGHDT, CDR2 YNNKEL, per germline (reference sequence). The CDR3 runs 15 residues. CDR3 bases: TGTGCCAGCAGCCAAGAGGGTCACTCTGGAAACACCATATATTTT. Protein product: CASSQEGHSGNTIYF.

This chain links TRBV10-3 with TRBJ1-2; unclear D gene. This CDR3 spans 14 amino acids. Trimming took off 0 bases at V and 5 bases at J, with 10 bases between the two ends. Looked up from germline, CDR1 is ENHRY and CDR2 is SYGVKD. CDR3 nucleotides: TGTGCCATCAGTGAGTCAGGGCAGTCATATGGCTACACCTTC. Protein sequence: CAISESGQSYGYTF.

This chain uses TRBV7-3 with TRBJ2-2; 12 bases are a match to TRBD2. This CDR3 has 18 residues. The J segment lost 1 base and the V segment lost 5 bases, leaving 8 bases of the junction unmatched. The germline V gene encodes CDR1 SGHTA and CDR2 FQGTGA. The CDR3 coding sequence is TGTGCCAGCAGCCCGACTAGCGGGAGAGTAGGGAACACCGGGGAGCTGTTTTTT. It is translated as CASSPTSGRVGNTGELFF. The variable domain in full, completed from reference TRBV7-3 and TRBJ2-2, reads GAGVSQTPSNKVTEKGKYVELRCDPISGHTALYWYRQSLGQGPEFLIYFQGTGAADDSGLPNDRFFAVRPEGSVSTLKIQRTERGDSAVYLCASSPTSGRVGNTGELFFGEGSRLTVL.

This chain connects TRBV5-8 to TRBJ2-5; 7 bases are shared with TRBD1. J lost 1 base, V lost 0 bases, and 0 bases had no gene match. This CDR3 has 14 amino acids. Germline-derived CDR1 and CDR2 are SGHTS and YDEGEE. The CDR3 DNA reads as TGTGCCAGCAGCTTGGACAGGGGCCAAGAGACCCAGTACTTC. Its protein is CASSLDRGQETQYF.

The J gene is TRBJ2-3, the V gene TRBV29-1, with a possible D match to TRBD1 (7 bases). Germline V lookup: CDR1 SQVTM, CDR2 ANQGSEA. There are 14 residues in the CDR3. Deletions cut 8 bases from V and 5 bases from J, with 20 bases between. The CDR3 region has the DNA TGCAGCCATCAGGGGGGAGCAGGTGGAGATACGCAGTATTTT. Protein: CSHQGGAGGDTQYF.

V is TRBV25-1 and J is TRBJ1-4; 7 nucleotides agree with TRBD1. Trimming cost V 6 bases and J 8 bases; bases outside gene matches: 9. The germline gives CDR1 MGHDK, CDR2 SYGVNS. CDR3 length: 14 residues. The CDR3 DNA follows: TGTGCCAGCAGCAGACAGGGAAGGGGGGAAAAACTGTTTTTT. As protein: CASSRQGRGEKLFF.

This clone was observed once. The V call is TRBV4-2, the J call TRBJ2-7, with D uncertain. This CDR3 spans 14 amino acids. Germline V gene lookup returns CDR1 LGHNA and CDR2 YNFKEQ. Between the trimmed V and J ends, which lost 0 bases and 3 bases, there was a span of 9 bases. The CDR3 DNA reads TGTGCCAGCAGCCAAGAGAGAAGGGACTACGAGCAGTACTTC. It is translated as CASSQERRDYEQYF.

The J gene is TRBJ1-4, the V gene TRBV20-1, with D unresolved. The V and J ends lost 3 bases and 5 bases respectively, with 10 bases between them. The CDR3 runs 13 residues. In germline, CDR1 is DFQATT, CDR2 SNEGSKA (reference sequence). CDR3 coding DNA: TGCAGTGCTAGTAACATTAAGAATGAAAAACTGTTTTTT. This encodes CSASNIKNEKLFF.

CDR3 nucleotides: TGTGCCAGCAGCTCCTCCCCTAGCGGGAGTAAAAACGAGCAGTACTTC. This codes for CASSSSPSGSKNEQYF. J is TRBJ2-7 and V is TRBV7-2; 10 bases match TRBD2. Trimming took 4 bases from V and 5 from J; bases not matched to a gene: 11. The germline gives CDR1 SGHTA, CDR2 FQGNSA. The CDR3 has 16 residues.

V and J are TRBV29-1 and TRBJ1-1; possible D gene TRBD1, 6 bases. The CDR3 runs 13 residues. V was pared by 4 bases and J by 2 bases, with 11 bases between. Germline CDR1 reads SQVTM; CDR2 reads ANQGSEA. The CDR3 sequence is CSVVYGGNTEAFF. The CDR3 DNA sequence: TGCAGCGTTGTTTACGGGGGCAACACTGAAGCTTTCTTT.

The rearrangement joins TRBV25-1 to TRBJ2-1, with 10 bases matching TRBD2. The CDR3 is 15 residues long. The J segment lost 5 bases and the V segment lost 3 bases, leaving 4 bases of the junction unmatched. Germline CDR1 MGHDK, CDR2 SYGVNS. In DNA, the CDR3 is TGTGCCAGCAGTGAGTACCTAGCGGGAGACAATGAGCAGTTCTTC. Translation gives CASSEYLAGDNEQFF.

This chain uses TRBV7-2 with TRBJ1-2; D perhaps matches TRBD1 (6 bases). CDR3 length: 14 residues. Germline V CDR1 and CDR2: SGHTA, FQGNSA. Trimming took off 1 base at V and 5 bases at J, with 11 bases between the two ends. The CDR3 sequence: CASSLEGGRYGYTF. For the CDR3, the DNA is TGTGCCAGCAGCTTAGAAGGGGGGAGGTATGGCTACACCTTC.